The TCR beta chain under discussion was sequenced for a study of blood T cells in healthy people across ages (dated by TCRdb to the mid-2010s). Looking at the study overall: Template switching captured roughly one uniquely barcoded TCR beta cDNA molecule per two T cells in model experiments. Four age groups were formed from the donors: young (average about 17 years), middle-aged (less than 40), aged (roughly 58) and long-lived (about 80). For two donors (one aged 18 to 29 and one aged 80 or older), the study analyzed two additional independent replicas of 1 million unique cDNA reads from the same blood draw. Using deep sequencing normalized with unique cDNA molecular identifiers, the study measured how TCR beta repertoire diversity changes with age. To avoid experimental bias, donors of different ages were distributed randomly across sequencing lanes. Study-wide conclusions, independent of this receptor: The percentage of naive T cells measured by flow cytometry correlated strongly with observed TCR beta diversity. As age increased, observed TCR beta diversity per million T cells dropped in a roughly linear way, and a significant reduction was already evident by age 40. Because donor CMV infection status was unknown, age-related changes in expanded clonotypes were potentially confounded. Compared with the aged group, the long-lived group had more naive CD4+ T cells, fewer expanded clones and increased TCR diversity, suggesting age selection. Conclusive comparison of naive and antigen-experienced compartments was prevented by the profiling of bulk unsorted PBMCs. Estimates of total diversity based on one million sequenced T cells were regarded as lower bounds and as underestimates.

The method was 5' RACE. Sequencing was performed on an Illumina HiSeq 2500. A second PCR of roughly 7 to 11 cycles was performed with a sample-barcoded 5' primer and a J-beta primer mix. A unique molecular identifier was introduced onto each TCR beta cDNA molecule by a template-switch 5' adaptor carrying 12 random nucleotides. At least 3 million CDR3-containing paired-end reads were obtained from each sample. All of the RNA was converted into first-strand cDNA using the Mint cDNA synthesis kit, with a TRBC-specific oligonucleotide serving as the primer. Following uracil-DNA glycosylase treatment, all cDNA underwent a first 18-cycle PCR with the universal primers M1SS and BC2_uni_R. The original pipeline was this. For normalization, 1 million high-quality reads were randomly selected from each sample, with every read carrying a distinct molecular identifier. Instead of being binned into consensus sequences, reads with shared molecular identifiers were discarded. MiTCR, set to a Q25 quality threshold and the strictest error-elimination algorithm, was used for CDR3 identification, clonotype clustering and error correction. A nonparametric unseen species model using Euler transformation provided a lower-bound estimate of total TCR beta diversity. The public reads were quality trimmed at Q25 with fastp and then assembled into clones with MiXCR by TCRdb, keeping productive beta chains. Rows with a matching CDR3 protein are joined into one entry that keeps the most common DNA and genes. Here the V and J calls rest on TCRdb's processing, not on the authors' analysis. The sample yields over 1,200,000 distinct CDR3 sequences; approximately 59% were counted once. The ten largest clones take up about 6.7% of the sample.

The 39 donors, aged about 6 to 100 years, were systemically healthy Caucasian individuals from Russia. Each donor gave ten milliliters of peripheral blood, collected into EDTA-treated Vacutainer tubes. Ficoll-Paque density-gradient centrifugation was used to isolate PBMCs, with at least 6.5 million per sample. Trizol reagent was used to extract total RNA from PBMCs, with at least 6 micrograms per sample. For every donor, an aliquot of PBMCs went through flow cytometry to measure the percentages of naive CD45RAhigh/CD27high T cells. A distance of 8 bases separates the germline ends of V and J, which lose 8 bases and 0 bases respectively. The CDR3 numbers 13 residues from cysteine through phenylalanine. The kept DNA is CDR3 alone, 39 bases in frame from the first base. CDR1 and CDR2 are read off the germline V gene as MDHEN and SYDVKM. Only a few counts were recorded for this clonotype. Its binding antigen is unknown. No much larger clonotype is one base removed from it; base qualities were not supplied.

The origin of this receptor is a man younger than 30 in good health. Rearrangement joined TRBV28 to TRBJ2-1; no D segment can be confidently identified. The sample consisted of blood. This receptor has the CDR3 CASEAGSYNEQFF. The nucleotide sequence is given as TGTGCCAGCGAGGCAGGCTCCTACAATGAGCAGTTCTTC. The CDR3 plus the reference TRBV28 and TRBJ2-1 genes for the other parts give the full variable domain: DVKVTQSSRYLVKRTGEKVFLECVQDMDHENMFWYRQDPGLGLRLIYFSYDVKMKEKGDIPEGYSVSREKKERFSLILESASTNQTSMYLCASEAGSYNEQFFGPGTRLTVL.